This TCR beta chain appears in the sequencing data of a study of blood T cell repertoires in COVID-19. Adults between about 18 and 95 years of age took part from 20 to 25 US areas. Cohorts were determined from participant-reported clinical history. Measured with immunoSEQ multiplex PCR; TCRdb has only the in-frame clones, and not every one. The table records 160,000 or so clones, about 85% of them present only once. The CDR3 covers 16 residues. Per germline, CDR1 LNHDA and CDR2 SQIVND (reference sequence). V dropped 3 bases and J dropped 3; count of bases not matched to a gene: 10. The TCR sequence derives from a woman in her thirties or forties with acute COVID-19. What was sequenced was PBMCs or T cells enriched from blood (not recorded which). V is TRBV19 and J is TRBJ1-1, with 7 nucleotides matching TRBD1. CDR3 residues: CASSIPQGRRDTEAFF. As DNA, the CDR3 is TGTGCCAGTAGTATCCCACAGGGGCGTCGGGACACTGAAGCTTTCTTT.